These 15 T cell receptor beta chains originate from one sample sequenced in a study of OX40 agonist ivuxolimab in advanced cancers. TCRdb keeps only in-frame clones here, not all; method: immunoSEQ multiplex PCR. Of approximately 68,000 clones in the sample, roughly 88% were seen once. The sequences come from CD4+ or CD8+ T cells sorted from blood, collected in a trial of the OX40 agonist ivuxolimab. These receptor sequences come from an adult with an advanced solid tumor such as melanoma, head and neck, liver or kidney cancer.

V is TRBV10-3 and J is TRBJ1-5, with 10 bases lining up with TRBD1. The CDR3 contains 14 residues. Per the germline V gene, CDR1 is ENHRY and CDR2 is SYGVKD. The V gene end was trimmed by 10 bases and the J gene end by 7 bases; junction bases not matched to a gene: 10. The CDR3 coding sequence is TGTGCCACCGAGACCGGGACAGGGGAGCAGCCCCAGCATTTT. It yields the protein CATETGTGEQPQHF.

J is TRBJ1-4 and V is TRBV27, with 7 bases identical to TRBD1. V lost 7 bases and J lost 5; bases outside the gene matches: 19. From germline, CDR1 is MNHEY and CDR2 SMNVEV (reference sequence). There are 18 residues in the CDR3. The CDR3 reads CASTTFWTGGKMNEKLFF. CDR3 sequence (DNA): TGTGCCAGCACCACCTTCTGGACAGGAGGAAAGATGAATGAAAAACTGTTTTTT.

The CDR3 loop is CASSQAGTSGSNKQYF. CDR3 DNA sequence: TGCGCCAGCAGCCAAGCCGGGACTAGCGGGAGTAACAAGCAGTACTTC. The V gene is TRBV4-3, the J gene TRBJ2-7; 14 bases are a match to TRBD2. This CDR3 is 16 amino acids long. Germline trimming cut 1 base from V and 8 bases from J; bases unmatched to any gene: 7. CDR1 is LGHNA, CDR2 YSLEER, per germline.

The gene calls are TRBV6-5 and TRBJ1-3; the D gene is possibly TRBD1 (6 bases). Germline CDR1 reads MNHEY; CDR2 reads SVGAGI. The CDR3 extends over 16 amino acids. V was shortened by 4 bases and J by 0 bases, with 13 bases between the two germline ends. DNA for the CDR3: TGTGCCAGCAGTTTGGCCAGGGGATACTCTGGAAACACCATATATTTT. Translation: CASSLARGYSGNTIYF.

This sequence joins TRBV10-3 and TRBJ2-7; D uncertain. Germline lookup yields CDR1 ENHRY and CDR2 SYGVKD. This CDR3 region has 14 residues. V was cut by 4 bases and J by 7 bases, with 17 bases left in between. The CDR3 is CAISASRPTGEQYF. CDR3 DNA: TGTGCCATCAGTGCGTCCAGGCCCACTGGGGAGCAGTACTTC.

V and J are TRBV4-1 and TRBJ1-2; D is perhaps TRBD1 (5 bases). The ends were cut back, 3 bases at V and 3 bases at J, with 14 bases in the middle. The CDR3 length is 15 residues. Germline V lookup: CDR1 MGHRA, CDR2 YSYEKL. CDR3 sequence reads: CASSQLQAIDYGYTF. The DNA for the CDR3 is TGCGCCAGCAGCCAGTTACAGGCGATCGACTATGGCTACACCTTC.

The chain couples TRBV18 to TRBJ1-6, with a possible D match to TRBD1 (5 bases). CDR1 is KGHSH and CDR2 is LQKENI in the germline V gene. This CDR3 spans 13 amino acids. V lost 4 bases, J lost 8 bases, and 9 bases lay in between. CDR3 coding DNA: TGTGCCAGCTCACTCTTCAGGGATTCACCCCTCCACTTT. The encoded protein is CASSLFRDSPLHF.

This clone was detected only a few times. This chain connects TRBV4-3 to TRBJ2-1; D gene uncertain. Germline V gene lookup returns CDR1 LGHNA and CDR2 YSLEER. The ends were cut back, 3 bases at V and 4 bases at J, with 4 bases in the middle. This CDR3 is built from 12 residues. This CDR3 reads CASSQDYNEQFF. CDR3 sequence (DNA): TGCGCCAGCAGCCAGGATTACAATGAGCAGTTCTTC.

This sequence joins TRBV28 and TRBJ2-1; TRBD2 aligns across 7 bases. Germline CDR1 MDHEN, CDR2 SYDVKM. Trimming took 2 bases from V and 4 from J; bases not matched to a gene: 8. CDR3 size: 16 residues. The CDR3 loop is CASSLMGSSGYNEQFF. CDR3 bases: TGTGCCAGCAGTTTAATGGGGTCTAGCGGATACAATGAGCAGTTCTTC.

The CDR3 protein is CASSQEVRVLFHEQYF. Written as DNA, the CDR3 is TGCGCCAGCAGCCAAGAAGTCCGAGTTTTATTCCACGAGCAGTACTTC. J is TRBJ2-7 and V is TRBV4-3, with no clear D. Trimming cost V 0 bases and J 5 bases, with 17 bases left between them. The CDR3 is made up of 16 amino acids. Germline V lookup: CDR1 LGHNA, CDR2 YSLEER.

This chain links TRBV5-1 with TRBJ1-1; weak D call: TRBD1 (6 bases). Trimming stripped 0 bases from V and 0 bases from J, with 12 bases between. This CDR3 is built from 16 residues. The germline gives CDR1 SGHRS, CDR2 YFSETQ. The CDR3, as DNA: TGCGCCAGCAGCTTGGGGACAGAGTTTATGAACACTGAAGCTTTCTTT. It translates to CASSLGTEFMNTEAFF.

This clone was observed once. CDR3 DNA sequence: TGTGCCAGCCGGAGGGACACGGGAGGGGAGGGCTACACCTTC. Protein: CASRRDTGGEGYTF. The genes are TRBV9 and TRBJ1-2, with D perhaps TRBD1 (6 bases). This CDR3 spans 14 amino acids. Germline lookup yields CDR1 SGDLS and CDR2 YYNGEE. Trimming left V 7 bases short and J 8 bases short, with 21 bases between.

V usage is TRBV28 and J usage is TRBJ1-1; the match to TRBD1 covers 10 bases. The CDR3 has 18 residues. The J segment lost 0 bases and the V segment lost 7 bases, leaving 14 bases of the junction unmatched. Germline lookup yields CDR1 MDHEN and CDR2 SYDVKM. In DNA form, the CDR3 reads TGTGCCAGCACCGGAAGAGGCGGGACAGGGGCGTTGAACACTGAAGCTTTCTTT. Its translation is CASTGRGGTGALNTEAFF.

This clone was counted a few times. The chain joins TRBV4-1 to TRBJ1-2; D gene uncertain. V dropped 0 bases and J dropped 5 bases, with 13 bases sitting between them. This CDR3 is 15 amino acids long. Germline V gene lookup returns CDR1 MGHRA and CDR2 YSYEKL. The CDR3 is CASSQDLSSQYGYTF. The CDR3 DNA reads as TGCGCCAGCAGCCAAGACCTTTCTAGCCAGTATGGCTACACCTTC.

This chain links TRBV6-1 with TRBJ2-7, with D perhaps given as TRBD1 or TRBD2 (6 bases each). The CDR3 consists of 15 residues. In germline, CDR1 is MNHNS, CDR2 SASEGT. V was pared by 0 bases and J by 3 bases, with 12 bases between. The CDR3 loop reads CASSEAGRGGYEQYF. The CDR3 bases are TGTGCCAGCAGTGAAGCTGGCAGGGGAGGCTACGAGCAGTACTTC.